The rows below give T cell receptor beta chains drawn from one sample of a study of T-cell reconstitution after alpha-beta-depleted transplantation in children. One entry per CDR3 protein, called by TCRdb with MiXCR from the PCR reads. The sample includes a few hundred thousand distinct CDR3 sequences, 20% to 30% of them seen just once. The material was PBMCs, obtained before TCRalphabeta/CD19-depleted stem cell transplant. Receptors were obtained from a boy younger than two with Wiskott-Aldrich syndrome, due to receive a stem cell transplant. CDR3s include the opening cysteine and the closing phenylalanine or tryptophan. The D gene is left open where the match is weak. Rows give clone size only sometimes, using once, few, many, or a class for an expanded clone.

D: TRBD2; size: NA; J: TRBJ2-3; V: TRBV20-1; DNA: TGCAGTGCGAAACTAGCGGGAGTGAAGGATACGCAGTATTTT; CDR3: CSAKLAGVKDTQYF
D: NA; size: few; J: TRBJ2-3; V: TRBV5-1; DNA: TGCGCCAGCAGCTTGGGACCTCCACAGATGTATTTT; CDR3: CASSLGPPQMYF
D: TRBD1; size: few; J: TRBJ1-5; V: TRBV6-5; DNA: TGTGCCAGCAGTTCCCGACAGGGGAGGGGCAATCAGCCCCAGCATTTT; CDR3: CASSSRQGRGNQPQHF
D: TRBD1; size: NA; J: TRBJ2-3; V: TRBV24-1; DNA: TGTGCCACCAGTGATTCCCAGGGACAGGTTTTTACCACAGATACGCAGTATTTT; CDR3: CATSDSQGQVFTTDTQYF
D: NA; size: few; J: TRBJ2-1; V: TRBV7-2; DNA: TGTGCCAGCAGCTTAGAGCGTCGCAATGAGCAGTTCTTC; CDR3: CASSLERRNEQFF
D: NA; size: NA; J: TRBJ2-2; V: TRBV7-3; DNA: TGTGCCAGCAGCTTAAATTTACGGGTTAACACCGGGGAGCTGTTTTTT; CDR3: CASSLNLRVNTGELFF
D: NA; size: NA; J: TRBJ2-1; V: TRBV6-1; DNA: TGTGCCAGCGCTCCAGGGAAAAGGTCCTACAATGAGCAGTTCTTC; CDR3: CASAPGKRSYNEQFF
D: TRBD1; size: NA; J: TRBJ2-1; V: TRBV5-1; DNA: TGCGCCAGCAGCTCCGGGACAGGGCCTGGAAGCTCCTACAATGAGCAGTTCTTC; CDR3: CASSSGTGPGSSYNEQFF
D: NA; size: NA; J: TRBJ2-2; V: TRBV21-1; DNA: TGTGCCAGCAGCAAAGGAAATAGCCTAGACGTCTATACCGGGGAGCTGTTTTTT; CDR3: CASSKGNSLDVYTGELFF
D: NA; size: NA; J: TRBJ1-6; V: TRBV20-1; DNA: TGCAGTGCTAGCGTCGATTATAATTCACCCCTCCACTTT; CDR3: CSASVDYNSPLHF
D: NA; size: few; J: TRBJ1-1; V: TRBV5-1; DNA: TGCGCCAGCAGCGAGAAGATACAGGGTCGAGGGACTGAAGCTTTCTTT; CDR3: CASSEKIQGRGTEAFF
D: NA; size: NA; J: TRBJ1-1; V: TRBV5-5; DNA: TGTGCCAGCAGCCCGAGGCCCCCAAGTAGCATGAACACTGAAGCTTTCTTT; CDR3: CASSPRPPSSMNTEAFF
D: NA; size: NA; J: TRBJ1-1; V: TRBV21-1; DNA: TGTGCCAGCAAATCGGACAGGTGGAACACTGAAGCTTTCTTT; CDR3: CASKSDRWNTEAFF
D: NA; size: NA; J: TRBJ2-5; V: TRBV15; DNA: TGTGCCACCAGCAGAAAGGGGCCCGTTGGGGAGACCCAGTACTTC; CDR3: CATSRKGPVGETQYF
D: TRBD2; size: NA; J: TRBJ2-5; V: TRBV10-3; DNA: TGTGCCATCAGTGAGTCGATTAGCGGGACCCGAGAGACCCAGTACTTC; CDR3: CAISESISGTRETQYF
D: NA; size: NA; J: TRBJ1-4; V: TRBV20-1; DNA: TGCAGTGCCCGCCGGGGGGTAAATGAAAAACTGTTTTTT; CDR3: CSARRGVNEKLFF
D: TRBD2; size: NA; J: TRBJ2-5; V: TRBV10-3; DNA: TGTGCCATCAGTGAAGGACTAGCGGGAGAGGGAGAGACCCAGTACTTC; CDR3: CAISEGLAGEGETQYF
D: NA; size: NA; J: TRBJ2-1; V: TRBV5-1; DNA: TGCGCCAGCAGCCCGTTTGGCGTCGTTGAGCAGTTCTTC; CDR3: CASSPFGVVEQFF
D: NA; size: NA; J: TRBJ2-2; V: TRBV7-6; DNA: TGTGCCAGCAGCTTAGCGAGGGAGATCGGGGAGCTGTTTTTT; CDR3: CASSLAREIGELFF
D: TRBD1; size: NA; J: TRBJ1-1; V: TRBV6-1; DNA: TGTGCCAGCAGCCGAAGACAGGGGATGAACACTGAAGCTTTCTTT; CDR3: CASSRRQGMNTEAFF
D: NA; size: NA; J: TRBJ1-1; V: TRBV29-1; DNA: TGCAGCGCTGAACGGAGTCCAATGAACACTGAAGCTTTCTTT; CDR3: CSAERSPMNTEAFF
D: NA; size: NA; J: TRBJ2-1; V: TRBV12-3/TRBV12-4; DNA: TGTGCCAGCAGTCCTGAGAGGTACGAGCAGTTCTTC; CDR3: CASSPERYEQFF
D: TRBD2; size: few; J: TRBJ2-5; V: TRBV3-1; DNA: TGTGCCAGCAGCCGGACTAGCGGGTTTCAAGAGACCCAGTACTTC; CDR3: CASSRTSGFQETQYF
D: NA; size: few; J: TRBJ1-5; V: TRBV5-1; DNA: TGCGCCAGCAGCTTGTGGGGGGACTCCTTGGGGGAGCCCCAGCATTTT; CDR3: CASSLWGDSLGEPQHF
D: NA; size: few; J: TRBJ2-7; V: TRBV3-1; DNA: TGTGCCAGCAGCCAAGGTGGGGCGGGCGGAGCCTACGAGCAGTACTTC; CDR3: CASSQGGAGGAYEQYF